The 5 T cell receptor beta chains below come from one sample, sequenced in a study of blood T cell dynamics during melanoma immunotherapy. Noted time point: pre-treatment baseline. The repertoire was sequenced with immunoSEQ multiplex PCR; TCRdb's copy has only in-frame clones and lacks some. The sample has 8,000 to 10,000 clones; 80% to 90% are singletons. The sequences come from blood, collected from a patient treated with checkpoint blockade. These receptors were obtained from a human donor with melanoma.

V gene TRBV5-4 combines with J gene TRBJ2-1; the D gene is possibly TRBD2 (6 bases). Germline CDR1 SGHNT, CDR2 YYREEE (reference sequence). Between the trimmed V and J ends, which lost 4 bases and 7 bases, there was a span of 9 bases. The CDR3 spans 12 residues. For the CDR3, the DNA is TGTGCCAGCAGCCGCAGCGGGAATGAGCAGTTCTTC. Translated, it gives CASSRSGNEQFF.

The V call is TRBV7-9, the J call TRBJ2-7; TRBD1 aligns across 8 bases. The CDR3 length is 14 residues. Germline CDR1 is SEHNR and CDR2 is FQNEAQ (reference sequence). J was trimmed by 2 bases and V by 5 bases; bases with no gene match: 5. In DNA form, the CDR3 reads TGTGCCAGCAGCCCAGACAGGGGCCCCTACGAGCAGTACTTC. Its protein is CASSPDRGPYEQYF.

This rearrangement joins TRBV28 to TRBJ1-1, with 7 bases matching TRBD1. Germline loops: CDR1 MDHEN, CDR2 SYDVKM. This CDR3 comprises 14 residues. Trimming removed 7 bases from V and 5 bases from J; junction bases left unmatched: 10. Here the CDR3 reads CASTPTGKWTEAFF. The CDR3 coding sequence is TGTGCCAGCACTCCGACAGGGAAGTGGACTGAAGCTTTCTTT. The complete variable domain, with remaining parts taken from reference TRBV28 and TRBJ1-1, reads DVKVTQSSRYLVKRTGEKVFLECVQDMDHENMFWYRQDPGLGLRLIYFSYDVKMKEKGDIPEGYSVSREKKERFSLILESASTNQTSMYLCASTPTGKWTEAFFGQGTRLTVV.

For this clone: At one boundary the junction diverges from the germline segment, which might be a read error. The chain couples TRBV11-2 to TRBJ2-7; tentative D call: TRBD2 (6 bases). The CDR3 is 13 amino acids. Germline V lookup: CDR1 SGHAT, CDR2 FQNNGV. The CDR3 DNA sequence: TGTGCCAGCAGCTTAGATGTCAGGCTAGCGCAGCACTTC. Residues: CASSLDVRLAQHF.

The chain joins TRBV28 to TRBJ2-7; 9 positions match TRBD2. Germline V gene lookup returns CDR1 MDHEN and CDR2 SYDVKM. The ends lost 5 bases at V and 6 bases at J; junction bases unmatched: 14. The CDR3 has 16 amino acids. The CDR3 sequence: CASSPPGIAGVSEQYF. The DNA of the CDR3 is TGTGCCAGCAGTCCCCCCGGGATAGCGGGAGTTAGCGAGCAGTACTTC.